Below are 28 T cell receptor beta chains sequenced from a single sample in a study of blood T cell repertoires in COVID-19. Sequenced by immunoSEQ multiplex PCR; TCRdb stores in-frame clones only, minus some. The repertoire holds 81,000 or so clones, with just under 85% as singletons. Sequenced material: peripheral blood. The receptors shown here come from a woman in her 70s with active or convalescent COVID-19.

In its sample, this clone was seen once. The V and J genes are TRBV13 and TRBJ2-2, with D possibly TRBD1 on 6 matching bases. V was shortened by 4 bases and J by 5 bases, with 8 bases between the two germline ends. This CDR3 region has 13 residues. Germline V gene sequence: CDR1 PRHDT, CDR2 FYEKMQ (reference sequence). CDR3 coding DNA: TGTGCCAGCAGCTCCAGGGGAACCGGGGAGCTGTTTTTT. It yields the protein CASSSRGTGELFF.

This chain links TRBV11-2 with TRBJ2-7, with a tentative D call TRBD1 (6 bases). CDR3 length: 16 amino acids. Per the germline V gene, CDR1 is SGHAT and CDR2 is FQNNGV. Trimming took off 4 bases at V and 2 bases at J, with 18 bases between the two ends. The CDR3 loop is CASSSPGAKGTYEQYF. The CDR3 DNA follows: TGTGCCAGCAGCTCTCCAGGGGCGAAGGGGACCTACGAGCAGTACTTC.

The CDR3 loop is CAISADFNTEAFF. In nucleotides, the CDR3 is TGTGCCATCAGTGCGGACTTTAACACTGAAGCTTTCTTT. The chain carries TRBV10-3 and TRBJ1-1; the D is unclear. Trimming removed 4 bases from V and 2 bases from J, with 8 bases in between. Germline V CDR1 and CDR2: ENHRY, SYGVKD. The CDR3 runs 13 residues.

The chain uses TRBV7-2 and TRBJ1-2, with 10 bases aligning to TRBD1. There are 16 residues in the CDR3. In germline, CDR1 is SGHTA, CDR2 FQGNSA. Trimming cost V 3 bases and J 2 bases; bases outside gene matches: 6. CDR3 DNA: TGTGCCAGCAGCTTTCTCCTGGGACAGGGGAACTATGGCTACACCTTC. Protein product: CASSFLLGQGNYGYTF.

This clone came up a few times. One junction end disagrees with the germline gene, perhaps due to a read error. The CDR3 coding sequence is TGTGCCAGCAGGTTAGCGGGGGCCTCGAGCTCCTACAATGAGCAGTTCTTC. Its protein is CASRLAGASSSYNEQFF. The rearrangement links TRBV7-2 to TRBJ2-1; 9 bases align to TRBD2. Germline CDR1 SGHTA, CDR2 FQGNSA. CDR3 length: 17 amino acids. The whole variable domain, remainder taken from reference TRBV7-2 and TRBJ2-1, is GAGVSQSPSNKVTEKGKDVELRCDPISGHTALYWYRQSLGQGLEFLIYFQGNSAPDKSGLPSDRFSAERTGGSVSTLTIQRTQQEDSAVYLCASRLAGASSSYNEQFFGPGTRLTVL.

The rearrangement joins TRBV10-1 to TRBJ2-1; 8 nucleotides match TRBD2. The germline CDR1 and CDR2 sequences are WNHNN and SYGVQD (reference sequence). The CDR3 loop spans 16 amino acids. The trim removed 0 bases at V and 6 bases at J, leaving 7 bases unmatched. The CDR3 nucleotides are TGCGCCAGCAGTGAGTCGGCGGGACTAGATTCCAATGAGCAGTTCTTC. This translates into CASSESAGLDSNEQFF.

This clone was found a few times. The genes are TRBV7-2 and TRBJ1-5; D might be TRBD1 (6 bases). Germline lookup yields CDR1 SGHTA and CDR2 FQGNSA. The CDR3 runs 15 residues. V lost 6 bases and J 7 bases, leaving 19 bases between the germline ends. This chain's CDR3 is CASSTWGGADQPQHF. Written as DNA, the CDR3 is TGTGCCAGCAGTACTTGGGGGGGGGCGGACCAGCCCCAGCATTTT.

This chain joins TRBV5-8 and TRBJ1-5; maybe TRBD1 (6 bases). Trimming cost V 4 bases and J 4 bases, with 9 bases left between them. Germline V gene sequence: CDR1 SGHTS, CDR2 YDEGEE. This CDR3 spans 13 amino acids. The CDR3 is CASSADRNQPQHF. Written as DNA, the CDR3 is TGTGCCAGCAGCGCAGACAGGAATCAGCCCCAGCATTTT.

The rearrangement uses TRBV24-1 and TRBJ2-2; TRBD1 agrees at 9 bases. CDR3 length: 17 amino acids. Germline V gives CDR1 KGHDR, CDR2 SFDVKD. J lost 3 bases, V lost 7 bases, and 11 bases had no gene match. CDR3 region: CATSKTFGTGHTGELFF. CDR3 nucleotide sequence: TGTGCCACCAGCAAAACTTTCGGGACAGGGCACACCGGGGAGCTGTTTTTT.

This clone showed up just once. This sequence joins TRBV28 and TRBJ1-4; tentative D call: TRBD1 (6 bases). V lost 5 bases, J lost 8 bases, and 12 bases lay in between. The CDR3 is 13 amino acids. Per the germline V gene, CDR1 is MDHEN and CDR2 is SYDVKM. CDR3 sequence (DNA): TGTGCCAGCAGTGGGGGGGCCAGGGAAAAACTGTTTTTT. It yields the protein CASSGGAREKLFF.

The genes are TRBV4-3 and TRBJ1-2, with D possibly being TRBD1 (6 bases). V gave up 4 bases and J gave up 10 bases, with 19 bases separating them. Germline V lookup: CDR1 LGHNA, CDR2 YSLEER. The CDR3 is 14 amino acids. CDR3 nucleotides: TGCGCCAGCAGCCGGGGGCGAGGCCAGGACAACTACACCTTC. It codes for CASSRGRGQDNYTF.

The rearrangement joins TRBV6-5 to TRBJ1-6; D may be TRBD1 (5 bases). Looked up from germline, CDR1 is MNHEY and CDR2 is SVGAGI. Deletions cut 8 bases from V and 8 bases from J, with 16 bases between. This CDR3 comprises 14 residues. The CDR3 nucleotides read TGTGCCAGCGGGAGGGACTTATCTGATTCACCCCTCCACTTT. Protein product: CASGRDLSDSPLHF.

The V gene is TRBV28, the J gene TRBJ1-3; 10 bases are a match to TRBD1. Germline V gives CDR1 MDHEN, CDR2 SYDVKM. The trim removed 8 bases at V and 4 bases at J, leaving 14 bases unmatched. This CDR3 has 17 amino acids. The CDR3 loop is CASFLGTGADMGNTIYF. Written as DNA, the CDR3 is TGTGCCAGCTTTCTCGGGACAGGGGCGGATATGGGAAACACCATATATTTT.

This chain links TRBV12-3 or TRBV12-4 with TRBJ1-4; D gene uncertain. The CDR3 has 12 amino acids. Trimming took 4 bases from V and 6 from J, leaving 6 bases between them. CDR3 residues: CASSSHYEKLFF. Here the CDR3 DNA reads TGTGCCAGCAGTTCCCATTATGAAAAACTGTTTTTT.

The chain recombines TRBV19 with TRBJ2-1, with D possibly TRBD1 on 6 matching bases. The CDR3 runs to 14 residues. V lost 3 bases and J 7 bases, leaving 13 bases between the germline ends. Germline values: CDR1 LNHDA, CDR2 SQIVND (reference sequence). CDR3 region: CASSILGAGNEQFF. The CDR3 coding sequence is TGTGCCAGTAGTATCTTGGGGGCTGGGAATGAGCAGTTCTTC.

This clone was found a few times. The J gene is TRBJ2-6, the V gene TRBV23-1; D not resolved. TRBV23-1 belongs to the ORF category, with a function that is uncertain. V was shortened by 6 bases and J by 0 bases, with 15 bases between the two germline ends. The CDR3 length is 17 residues. The CDR3 reads CASSPTPKNSGANVLTF. CDR3 DNA sequence: TGCGCCAGCAGCCCCACACCGAAAAACTCTGGGGCCAACGTCCTGACTTTC.

The V and J genes are TRBV11-2 and TRBJ2-3; 9 nucleotides match TRBD2. The CDR3 is 14 amino acids. The junction had 3 bases not matched to a gene; V was cut back by 6 bases and J by 2 bases. Germline V gene data show CDR1 as SGHAT and CDR2 as FQNNGV. CDR3 nucleotide sequence: TGTGCCAGCAGGCGCGGGGGGGTCACAGATACGCAGTATTTT. Amino acids: CASRRGGVTDTQYF.

V gene TRBV5-4 combines with J gene TRBJ2-2; the D is unclear. Germline assignment: CDR1 SGHNT and CDR2 YYREEE (reference sequence). This CDR3 spans 14 amino acids. V shed 3 bases and J shed 7 bases, with 13 bases lying between them. CDR3 in amino acids: CASSSVGVGGELFF. The CDR3 DNA is TGTGCCAGCAGCTCTGTAGGAGTTGGCGGGGAGCTGTTTTTT.

Here the CDR3 DNA reads TGTGCCAGCAGCCAAGGGCCGCTTAACTATGGCTACACCTTC. It encodes CASSQGPLNYGYTF. The chain has TRBV14 and TRBJ1-2; D gene unclear. Trimming stripped 1 base from V and 1 base from J, with 7 bases between. This CDR3 has 14 amino acids. Germline V gene lookup returns CDR1 SGHDN and CDR2 FVKESK.

The J gene is TRBJ2-3, the V gene TRBV6-5; TRBD2 aligns across 7 bases. Losses at the gene ends were 2 bases for V and 6 bases for J; bases not matched to a gene: 11. In germline, CDR1 is MNHEY, CDR2 SVGAGI. The CDR3 has 16 amino acids. The CDR3 is CASSYGADLGGDTQYF. CDR3 nucleotides: TGTGCCAGCAGTTACGGCGCGGATTTGGGAGGGGATACGCAGTATTTT.

The chain links TRBV9 to TRBJ2-1, with D possibly matching TRBD2 (6 bases). The CDR3 is 18 residues long. Trimming removed 2 bases at V and 0 bases at J, with 18 bases between. The germline V gene encodes CDR1 SGDLS and CDR2 YYNGEE. Written as DNA, the CDR3 is TGTGCCAGCAGCGTGAGAGGGGCCGGGAGTAACTCCTACAATGAGCAGTTCTTC. Protein sequence: CASSVRGAGSNSYNEQFF.

The chain has TRBV5-1 and TRBJ2-1; 8 bases are a match to TRBD1. The CDR3 runs 15 residues. V lost 3 bases to trimming and J lost 7 bases; unmatched junction nucleotides: 9. Germline assignment: CDR1 SGHRS and CDR2 YFSETQ. The CDR3 DNA is TGCGCCAGCAGCTATCTAGACAGGGGTGGGAATGAGCAGTTCTTC. As protein: CASSYLDRGGNEQFF.

The chain employs TRBV7-7 and TRBJ2-1; 8 nucleotides match TRBD1. Germline trimming cut 5 bases from V and 7 bases from J; bases unmatched to any gene: 7. CDR1 and CDR2 from the germline V gene are SSHAT and FNYEAQ (reference sequence). This CDR3 contains 14 residues. In nucleotides, the CDR3 is TGTGCCAGCAGCCCGGACAGGGTGGGGAATGAGCAGTTCTTC. Translation gives CASSPDRVGNEQFF.

The chain combines TRBV3-1 (or the pseudogene TRBV3-2) with TRBJ2-7; 11 nucleotides agree with TRBD2. With V trimmed by 4 bases and J by 2 bases, 7 bases remained unmatched. The CDR3 contains 16 residues. From germline, CDR1 is LGHDT and CDR2 YNNKEL (reference sequence). The CDR3 reads CASSPPPSGGTYEQYF. CDR3 nucleotides: TGTGCCAGCAGCCCCCCCCCTAGCGGGGGGACCTACGAGCAGTACTTC.

This chain connects TRBV19 to TRBJ2-5, with D tentatively TRBD1 (6 bases). The ends were cut back, 5 bases at V and 5 bases at J, with 18 bases in the middle. The CDR3 is 15 amino acids. CDR1 and CDR2 from the germline V gene are LNHDA and SQIVND (reference sequence). The CDR3 loop is CASSVKRGSLETQYF. Written as DNA, the CDR3 is TGTGCCAGTAGTGTTAAGAGGGGGAGTTTGGAGACCCAGTACTTC.

The V and J genes are TRBV24-1 and TRBJ2-1; 7 nucleotides align to TRBD2. Germline CDR1 is KGHDR and CDR2 is SFDVKD. The CDR3 length is 14 residues. The V segment lost 10 bases and the J segment 4 bases; nucleotides outside the gene matches: 9. The CDR3, as DNA: TGTGCCACGGCTCGCGCGGGGGAATACAATGAGCAGTTCTTC. Protein sequence: CATARAGEYNEQFF.

The rearrangement links TRBV6-6 to TRBJ1-2; D ambiguous. Germline CDR1 is MNHNY and CDR2 is SVGAGI (reference sequence). The CDR3 totals 14 residues. V was clipped by 2 bases and J by 2 bases, with 9 bases between them. The CDR3 spells CASSYAGRNYGYTF. The CDR3 DNA follows: TGTGCCAGCAGTTACGCCGGTCGGAACTATGGCTACACCTTC.

This clone has only one observation. V usage is TRBV3-1 (or the pseudogene TRBV3-2) and J usage is TRBJ1-2; 8 nucleotides align to TRBD1. With 0 bases clipped from V and 1 base from J, the junction kept 13 bases outside the gene matches. In germline, CDR1 is LGHDT, CDR2 YNNKEL (reference sequence). CDR3 size: 19 residues. The CDR3 reads CASSQDPARQGKINYGYTF. CDR3 sequence (DNA): TGTGCCAGCAGCCAAGATCCTGCGAGACAGGGGAAGATTAACTATGGCTACACCTTC.